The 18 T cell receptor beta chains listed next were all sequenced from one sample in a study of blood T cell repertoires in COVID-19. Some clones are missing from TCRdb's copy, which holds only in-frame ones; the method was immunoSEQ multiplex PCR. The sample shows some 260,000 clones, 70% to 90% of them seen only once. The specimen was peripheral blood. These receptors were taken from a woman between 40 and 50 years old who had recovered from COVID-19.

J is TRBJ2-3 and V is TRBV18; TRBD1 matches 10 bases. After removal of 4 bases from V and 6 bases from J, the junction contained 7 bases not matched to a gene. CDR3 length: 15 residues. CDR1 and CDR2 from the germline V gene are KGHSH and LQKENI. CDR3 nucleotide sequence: TGTGCCAGCTCACACGACAGGGGGCGAGGGGATACGCAGTATTTT. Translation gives CASSHDRGRGDTQYF.

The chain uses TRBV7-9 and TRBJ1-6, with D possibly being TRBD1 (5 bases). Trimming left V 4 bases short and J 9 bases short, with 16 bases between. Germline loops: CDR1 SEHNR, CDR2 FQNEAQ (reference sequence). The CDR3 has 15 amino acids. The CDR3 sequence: CASSSRGGEASPLHF. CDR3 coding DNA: TGTGCCAGCAGCTCCCGGGGGGGGGAGGCTTCACCCCTCCACTTT.

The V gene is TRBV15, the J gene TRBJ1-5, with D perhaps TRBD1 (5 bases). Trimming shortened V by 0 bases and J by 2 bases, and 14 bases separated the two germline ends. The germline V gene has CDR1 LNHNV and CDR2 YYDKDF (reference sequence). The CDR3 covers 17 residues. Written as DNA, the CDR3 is TGTGCCACCAGCAGAGATCCCCAGGGATCGGGCAATCAGCCCCAGCATTTT. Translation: CATSRDPQGSGNQPQHF.

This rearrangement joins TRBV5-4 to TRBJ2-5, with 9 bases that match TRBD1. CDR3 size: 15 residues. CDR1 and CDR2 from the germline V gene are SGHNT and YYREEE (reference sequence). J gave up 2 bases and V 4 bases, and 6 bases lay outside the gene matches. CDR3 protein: CASSPAGQGQETQYF. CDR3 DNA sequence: TGTGCCAGCAGCCCTGCCGGACAGGGGCAAGAGACCCAGTACTTC.

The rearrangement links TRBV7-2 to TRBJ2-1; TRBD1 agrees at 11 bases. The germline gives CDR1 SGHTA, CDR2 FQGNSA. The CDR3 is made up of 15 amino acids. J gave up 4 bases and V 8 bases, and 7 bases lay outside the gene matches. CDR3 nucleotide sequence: TGTGCCAGCGGGATGGACAGGGGGCCTTACAATGAGCAGTTCTTC. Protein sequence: CASGMDRGPYNEQFF.

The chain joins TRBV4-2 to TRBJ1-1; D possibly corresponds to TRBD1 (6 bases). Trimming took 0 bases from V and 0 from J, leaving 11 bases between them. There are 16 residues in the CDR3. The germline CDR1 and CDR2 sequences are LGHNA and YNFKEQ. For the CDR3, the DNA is TGTGCCAGCAGCCAAGATTCCCACAGGGTGAACACTGAAGCTTTCTTT. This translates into CASSQDSHRVNTEAFF.

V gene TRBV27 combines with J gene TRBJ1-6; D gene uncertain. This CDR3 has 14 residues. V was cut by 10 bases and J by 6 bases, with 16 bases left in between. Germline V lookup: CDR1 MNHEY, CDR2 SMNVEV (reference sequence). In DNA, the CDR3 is TGTGCCACCTACGCCGCGGGCGGTAATTCACCCCTCCACTTT. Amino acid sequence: CATYAAGGNSPLHF.

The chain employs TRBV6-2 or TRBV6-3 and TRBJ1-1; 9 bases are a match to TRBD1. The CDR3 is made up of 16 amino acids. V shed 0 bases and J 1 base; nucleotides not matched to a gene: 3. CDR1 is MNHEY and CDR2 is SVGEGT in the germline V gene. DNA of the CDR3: TGTGCCAGCAGTTACTCAGCGGGACAGGGGAACACTGAAGCTTTCTTT. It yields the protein CASSYSAGQGNTEAFF.

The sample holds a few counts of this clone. For the CDR3, the DNA is TGTGCCAGCAGCCCACAGGGGGGAGAAAAACTGTTTTTT. This translates into CASSPQGGEKLFF. The chain carries TRBV7-3 and TRBJ1-4; 8 bases align to TRBD1. The CDR3 extends over 13 amino acids. CDR1 SGHTA and CDR2 FQGTGA come from the germline V gene. Germline trimming cut 5 bases from V and 8 bases from J; bases unmatched to any gene: 4. Full variable domain (outside the CDR3, taken from reference TRBV7-3 and TRBJ1-4): GAGVSQTPSNKVTEKGKYVELRCDPISGHTALYWYRQSLGQGPEFLIYFQGTGAADDSGLPNDRFFAVRPEGSVSTLKIQRTERGDSAVYLCASSPQGGEKLFFGSGTQLSVL.

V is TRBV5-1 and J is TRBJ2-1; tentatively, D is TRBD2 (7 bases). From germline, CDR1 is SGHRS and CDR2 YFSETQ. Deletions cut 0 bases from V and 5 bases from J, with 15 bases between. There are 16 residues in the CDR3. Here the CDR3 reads CASSLEGGGTNNEQFF. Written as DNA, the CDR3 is TGCGCCAGCAGCTTGGAAGGGGGAGGGACGAACAATGAGCAGTTCTTC.

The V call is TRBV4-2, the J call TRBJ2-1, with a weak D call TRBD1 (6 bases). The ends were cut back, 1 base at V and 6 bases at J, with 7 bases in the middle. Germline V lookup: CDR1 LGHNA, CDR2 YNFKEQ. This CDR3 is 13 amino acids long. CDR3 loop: CASSQGRGNEQFF. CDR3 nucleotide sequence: TGTGCCAGCAGCCAAGGCAGGGGCAATGAGCAGTTCTTC.

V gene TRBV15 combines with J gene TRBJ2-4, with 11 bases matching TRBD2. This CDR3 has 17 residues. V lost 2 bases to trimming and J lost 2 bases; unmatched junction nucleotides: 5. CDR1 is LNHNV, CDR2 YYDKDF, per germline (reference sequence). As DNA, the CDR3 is TGTGCCACCAGCAGAACGGGACTAGCGGAATCCAAAAACATTCAGTACTTC. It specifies CATSRTGLAESKNIQYF.

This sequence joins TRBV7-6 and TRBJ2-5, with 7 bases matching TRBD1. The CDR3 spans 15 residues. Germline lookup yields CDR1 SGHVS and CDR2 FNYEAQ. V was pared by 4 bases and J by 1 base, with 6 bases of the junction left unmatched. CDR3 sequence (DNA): TGTGCCAGCAGCTCTCCCGGGACAGCCCAAGAGACCCAGTACTTC. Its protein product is CASSSPGTAQETQYF.

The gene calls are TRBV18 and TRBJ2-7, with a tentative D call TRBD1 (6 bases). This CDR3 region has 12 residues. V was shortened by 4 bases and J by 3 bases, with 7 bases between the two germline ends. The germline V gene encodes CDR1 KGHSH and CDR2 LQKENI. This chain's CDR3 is CASSRQDYEQYF. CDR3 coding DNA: TGTGCCAGCTCACGACAGGACTACGAGCAGTACTTC.

The CDR3 sequence: CASSQEPQGPSSIYF. The CDR3 DNA reads as TGTGCCAGCAGCCAAGAACCTCAGGGCCCATCATCCATATATTTT. The rearrangement uses TRBV3-1 (or the pseudogene TRBV3-2) and TRBJ1-3; a possible D gene is TRBD1 (5 bases). CDR3 length equals 15 residues. From germline, CDR1 is LGHDT and CDR2 YNNKEL (reference sequence). The ends were cut back, 0 bases at V and 11 bases at J, with 17 bases in the middle.

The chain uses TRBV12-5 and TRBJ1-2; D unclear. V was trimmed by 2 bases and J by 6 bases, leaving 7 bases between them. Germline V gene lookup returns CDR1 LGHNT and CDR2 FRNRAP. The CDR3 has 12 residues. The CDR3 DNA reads TGTGCTAGTGGTTTGCCACCTAATGGCTACACCTTC. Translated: CASGLPPNGYTF.

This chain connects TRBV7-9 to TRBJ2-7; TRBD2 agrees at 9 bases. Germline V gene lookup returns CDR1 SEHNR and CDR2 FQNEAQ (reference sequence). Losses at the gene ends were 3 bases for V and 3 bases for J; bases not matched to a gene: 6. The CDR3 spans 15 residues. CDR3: CASSFLSGSGYEQYF. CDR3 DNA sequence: TGTGCCAGCAGCTTCCTTAGCGGGAGCGGCTACGAGCAGTACTTC.

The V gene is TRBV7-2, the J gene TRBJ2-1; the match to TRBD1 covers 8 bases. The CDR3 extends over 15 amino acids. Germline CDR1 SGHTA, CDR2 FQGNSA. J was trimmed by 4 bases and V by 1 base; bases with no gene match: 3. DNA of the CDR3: TGTGCCAGCAGCTTAGAGGGGGACAGGTACAATGAGCAGTTCTTC. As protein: CASSLEGDRYNEQFF.